This is a list of T cell receptor beta chains from one sample in a study of CD8+CD57+ T cells in acquired aplastic anemia. TCRdb re-called the reads through MiXCR, storing one row per CDR3 protein. This sample has 250,000 to 300,000 distinct CDR3 sequences, with around 60% found just once. The sample comprised sorted CD4+, CD8+, or CD8+CD57+ T cells (not recorded which) from PBMCs. These receptors came from a human donor with severe aplastic anemia or a healthy control (not recorded which). CDR3s include the opening cysteine and the closing phenylalanine or tryptophan. The order of the fields is CDR3 protein, CDR3 DNA, D gene, V gene, J gene, clone size. A D gene is named only where the DNA matches it firmly. For some rows the clone size is stated as once, few or many, or as a class when expanded; others skip it.

CDR3: CATSKGWNTEAFF; DNA: TGTGCCACCAGCAAGGGGTGGAACACTGAAGCTTTCTTT; D: .; V: TRBV15; J: TRBJ1-1; size: .
CDR3: CASSVDGGGSFTGELVF; DNA: TGTGCCAGCAGCGTCGACGGCGGGGGGTCTTTCACCGGGGAGCTGGTTTTT; D: TRBD2; V: TRBV9; J: TRBJ2-2; size: .
CDR3: CSAWQGSNQPQHF; DNA: TGCAGTGCTTGGCAGGGTAGCAATCAGCCCCAGCATTTT; D: .; V: TRBV20-1; J: TRBJ1-5; size: .
CDR3: CASSPPGASNTEAFF; DNA: TGTGCCAGCAGTCCCCCAGGGGCCTCGAACACTGAAGCTTTCTTT; D: .; V: TRBV12-3/TRBV12-4; J: TRBJ1-1; size: .
CDR3: CASRETSGTYEQYF; DNA: TGCGCCAGCAGGGAAACTAGCGGTACCTACGAGCAGTACTTC; D: TRBD2; V: TRBV10-2; J: TRBJ2-7; size: .
CDR3: CASSKDQGFHEQYF; DNA: TGTGCCAGCAGCAAGGACCAGGGTTTCCACGAGCAGTACTTC; D: .; V: TRBV25-1; J: TRBJ2-7; size: .
CDR3: CASSSTGAGQPQHF; DNA: TGTGCCAGCAGCTCGACAGGGGCGGGTCAGCCCCAGCATTTT; D: TRBD1; V: TRBV7-2; J: TRBJ1-5; size: .
CDR3: CSVDLASSYEQYF; DNA: TGCAGCGTTGATCTAGCAAGCTCCTACGAGCAGTACTTC; D: .; V: TRBV29-1; J: TRBJ2-7; size: .
CDR3: CATSDPRGADTQYF; DNA: TGTGCCACCAGTGATCCCCGCGGGGCAGATACGCAGTATTTT; D: .; V: TRBV24-1; J: TRBJ2-3; size: .
CDR3: CASTYRLGTDTQYF; DNA: TGTGCCAGCACCTATAGACTGGGGACAGATACGCAGTATTTT; D: .; V: TRBV6-4; J: TRBJ2-3; size: many
CDR3: CASSGTANTEAFF; DNA: TGTGCCAGCAGTGGGACAGCAAACACTGAAGCTTTCTTT; D: .; V: TRBV2; J: TRBJ1-1; size: many
CDR3: CASSLGSSNSGNTIYF; DNA: TGCGCCAGCAGCTTGGGCTCAAGCAATTCTGGAAACACCATATATTTT; D: .; V: TRBV5-1; J: TRBJ1-3; size: many
CDR3: CASSLATGAGELFF; DNA: TGTGCCAGCAGCTTAGCTACAGGGGCCGGGGAGCTGTTTTTT; D: TRBD1; V: TRBV11-3; J: TRBJ2-2; size: many
CDR3: CASSISPPGPNEQFF; DNA: TGTGCCAGTAGTATCTCGCCTCCAGGGCCCAATGAGCAGTTCTTC; D: .; V: TRBV19; J: TRBJ2-1; size: .
CDR3: CATSDHPSRGTDTQYF; DNA: TGTGCCACCAGTGATCATCCTAGCAGAGGAACAGATACGCAGTATTTT; D: .; V: TRBV24-1; J: TRBJ2-3; size: .
CDR3: CATGRTGGEQYF; DNA: TGTGCGACGGGCAGGACAGGTGGGGAGCAGTACTTC; D: TRBD1; V: TRBV6-5; J: TRBJ2-7; size: few
CDR3: CASSLGAGRRETQYF; DNA: TGTGCCAGCAGCTTAGGCGCAGGGAGGAGGGAGACCCAGTACTTC; D: .; V: TRBV7-9; J: TRBJ2-5; size: once
CDR3: CASSPSASGLNEQFF; DNA: TGCGCCAGCAGCCCCTCGGCTAGCGGCCTCAATGAGCAGTTCTTC; D: TRBD2; V: TRBV4-3; J: TRBJ2-1; size: .
CDR3: CASSYTGPNPYEQYF; DNA: TGTGCCAGCAGTTATACAGGGCCTAACCCCTACGAGCAGTACTTC; D: .; V: TRBV10-3; J: TRBJ2-7; size: .
CDR3: CASRLEGYGYTF; DNA: TGTGCCTCGCGGCTCGAGGGCTATGGCTACACCTTC; D: .; V: TRBV10-3; J: TRBJ1-2; size: few
CDR3: CSVELPPLGRDTEAFF; DNA: TGCAGCGTCGAACTCCCCCCGCTGGGTAGGGACACTGAAGCTTTCTTT; D: .; V: TRBV29-1; J: TRBJ1-1; size: .
CDR3: CASSERQDSYNSPLHF; DNA: TGTGCCAGCAGTGAACGACAGGACAGCTATAATTCACCCCTCCACTTT; D: .; V: TRBV6-9; J: TRBJ1-6; size: .
CDR3: CASSFSPTDTEAFF; DNA: TGTGCCAGCAGTTTTTCCCCCACGGACACTGAAGCTTTCTTT; D: .; V: TRBV12-3/TRBV12-4; J: TRBJ1-1; size: many
CDR3: CASSQAGQRPYEQYF; DNA: TGTGCCAGCAGCCAAGCCGGACAACGACCCTACGAGCAGTACTTC; D: .; V: TRBV3-1; J: TRBJ2-7; size: .
CDR3: CASSPGSPGQPQHF; DNA: TGTGCCAGCAGCCCCGGGTCACCCGGCCAGCCCCAGCATTTT; D: .; V: TRBV2; J: TRBJ1-5; size: many
CDR3: CASSSNRVYGYTF; DNA: TGTGCCAGCAGTTCCAATAGAGTCTATGGCTACACCTTC; D: .; V: TRBV6-5; J: TRBJ1-2; size: .
CDR3: CASSLPGIYLEQFF; DNA: TGTGCCAGCAGCTTACCGGGGATTTATCTTGAGCAGTTCTTC; D: .; V: TRBV7-2; J: TRBJ2-1; size: .
CDR3: CSAITGTGTYEQYF; DNA: TGCAGTGCTATTACCGGGACAGGGACCTACGAGCAGTACTTC; D: TRBD1; V: TRBV20-1; J: TRBJ2-7; size: .
CDR3: CASSVGGSFSRNTEAFF; DNA: TGTGCCAGCAGCGTAGGAGGCAGCTTCTCAAGGAACACTGAAGCTTTCTTT; D: .; V: TRBV9; J: TRBJ1-1; size: many
CDR3: CATSDWGPDTQYF; DNA: TGTGCCACCAGTGATTGGGGCCCAGATACGCAGTATTTT; D: .; V: TRBV24-1; J: TRBJ2-3; size: few
CDR3: CASKDQASDTQYF; DNA: TGTGCCAGCAAGGACCAGGCTTCGGATACGCAGTATTTT; D: .; V: TRBV28; J: TRBJ2-3; size: many